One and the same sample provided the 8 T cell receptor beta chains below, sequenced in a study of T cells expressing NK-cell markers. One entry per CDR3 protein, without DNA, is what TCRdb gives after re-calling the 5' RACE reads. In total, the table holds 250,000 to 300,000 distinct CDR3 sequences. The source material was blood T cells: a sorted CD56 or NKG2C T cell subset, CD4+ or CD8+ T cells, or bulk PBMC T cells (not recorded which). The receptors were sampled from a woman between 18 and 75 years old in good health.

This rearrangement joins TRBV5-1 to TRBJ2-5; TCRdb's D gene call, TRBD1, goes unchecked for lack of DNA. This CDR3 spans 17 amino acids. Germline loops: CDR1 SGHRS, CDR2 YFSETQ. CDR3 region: CASRPGTGVLAQETQYF.

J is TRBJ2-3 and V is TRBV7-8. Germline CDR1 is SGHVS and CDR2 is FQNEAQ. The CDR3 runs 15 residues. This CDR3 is CASSLVGGRTDTQYF.

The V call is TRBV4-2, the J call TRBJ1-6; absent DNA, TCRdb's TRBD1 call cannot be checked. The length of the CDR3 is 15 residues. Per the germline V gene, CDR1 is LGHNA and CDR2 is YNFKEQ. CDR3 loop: CASSQDRGPNSPLHF.

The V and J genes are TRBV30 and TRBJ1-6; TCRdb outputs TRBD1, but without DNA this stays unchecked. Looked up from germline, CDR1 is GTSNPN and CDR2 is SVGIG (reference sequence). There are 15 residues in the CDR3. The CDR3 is CAWSTIGQGNSPLHF.

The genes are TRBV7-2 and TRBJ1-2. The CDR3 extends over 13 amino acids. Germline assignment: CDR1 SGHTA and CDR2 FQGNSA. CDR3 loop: CASSLPPNYGYTF.

The CDR3 loop is CASSFNTGTGGTEAFF. The V gene is TRBV7-6, the J gene TRBJ1-1; TCRdb calls TRBD1, which cannot be checked without DNA. The CDR3 runs 16 residues. Germline CDR1 is SGHVS and CDR2 is FNYEAQ.

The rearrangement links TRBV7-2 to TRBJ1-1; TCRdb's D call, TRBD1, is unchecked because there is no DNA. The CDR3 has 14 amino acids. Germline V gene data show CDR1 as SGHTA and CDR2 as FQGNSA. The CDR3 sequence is CASSLDPGGAEAFF. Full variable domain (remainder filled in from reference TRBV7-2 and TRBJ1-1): GAGVSQSPSNKVTEKGKDVELRCDPISGHTALYWYRQSLGQGLEFLIYFQGNSAPDKSGLPSDRFSAERTGGSVSTLTIQRTQQEDSAVYLCASSLDPGGAEAFFGQGTRLTVV.

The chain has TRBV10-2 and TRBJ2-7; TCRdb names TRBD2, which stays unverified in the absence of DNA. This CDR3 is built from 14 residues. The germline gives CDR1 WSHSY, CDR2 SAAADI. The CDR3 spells CASSEPSGPGEQYF.